This record covers a single T cell receptor (beta chain). Its specificity is unknown. This record comes from a study of OX40 agonist ivuxolimab in advanced cancers. The overall study: Three dose-escalation patients had partial responses: one with hepatocellular carcinoma and two with cutaneous melanoma. Overall study findings and caveats: CD8+ T cells were the subset that, on average, had more expanded clones than CD4+.

This CDR3 is 17 amino acids long. V was pared by 0 bases and J by 3 bases, with 9 bases of the junction left unmatched. CDR1 is SGDLS and CDR2 is YYNGEE in the germline V gene. Clones were sequenced by immunoSEQ multiplex PCR, and TCRdb holds only the in-frame ones, with some missing. The sample records tens of thousands of clones, about 80% being singletons. V gene TRBV9 combines with J gene TRBJ2-1, with TRBD1 matching over 7 bases. This sequence was found in an adult with an advanced solid tumor such as melanoma, head and neck, liver or kidney cancer. Here the sequenced sample was CD4+ or CD8+ T cells sorted from blood, taken in a trial of the OX40 agonist ivuxolimab. CDR3 sequence (DNA): TGTGCCAGCAGCGTAGTGGGACAGAGATCCGGCTACAATGAGCAGTTCTTC. This translates into CASSVVGQRSGYNEQFF. Complete variable domain (other parts from reference TRBV9 and TRBJ2-1): DSGVTQTPKHLITATGQRVTLRCSPRSGDLSVYWYQQSLDQGLQFLIQYYNGEERAKGNILERFSAQQFPDLHSELNLSSLELGDSALYFCASSVVGQRSGYNEQFFGPGTRLTVL.